This T cell receptor (beta chain) was obtained from a study of sequential checkpoint blockade in melanoma. Indicated treatment: randomized to nivolumab then ipilimumab (arm A) or the reverse (arm B). Sequencing was performed with immunoSEQ multiplex PCR; in TCRdb, only in-frame clones are kept and a portion is missing. Of approximately 17,000 clones listed, about 92% are singletons. Source: CD8+ T cells sorted from blood (inferred from file names), taken from a patient given nivolumab and ipilimumab in sequence. This TCR was sampled from a human donor with melanoma.

CDR3 DNA sequence: TGTGCCAGTAGTCCCAGGACAGAGAACACTGAAGCTTTCTTT. It specifies CASSPRTENTEAFF. The J gene is TRBJ1-1, the V gene TRBV19, with D possibly matching TRBD1 (6 bases). V was pared by 5 bases and J by 1 base, with 11 bases between. Germline loops: CDR1 LNHDA, CDR2 SQIVND (reference sequence). The CDR3 extends over 14 amino acids.